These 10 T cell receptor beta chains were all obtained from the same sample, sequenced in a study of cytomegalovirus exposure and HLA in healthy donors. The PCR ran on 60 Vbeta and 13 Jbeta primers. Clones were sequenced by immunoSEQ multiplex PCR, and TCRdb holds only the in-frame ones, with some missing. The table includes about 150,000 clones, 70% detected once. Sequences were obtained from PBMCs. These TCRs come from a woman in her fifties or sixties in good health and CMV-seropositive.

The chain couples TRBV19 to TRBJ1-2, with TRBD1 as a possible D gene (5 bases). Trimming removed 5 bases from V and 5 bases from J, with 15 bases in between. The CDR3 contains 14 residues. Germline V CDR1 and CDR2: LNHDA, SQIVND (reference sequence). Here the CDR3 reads CASSVSGGHYGYTF. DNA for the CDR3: TGTGCCAGTAGTGTGTCGGGGGGTCATTATGGCTACACCTTC.

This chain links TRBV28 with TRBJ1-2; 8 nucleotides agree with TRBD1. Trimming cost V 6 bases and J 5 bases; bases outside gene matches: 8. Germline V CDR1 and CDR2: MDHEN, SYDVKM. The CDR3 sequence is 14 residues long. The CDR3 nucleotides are TGTGCCAGCAGCCCCCAATACAGGGGGTATGGCTACACCTTC. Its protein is CASSPQYRGYGYTF.

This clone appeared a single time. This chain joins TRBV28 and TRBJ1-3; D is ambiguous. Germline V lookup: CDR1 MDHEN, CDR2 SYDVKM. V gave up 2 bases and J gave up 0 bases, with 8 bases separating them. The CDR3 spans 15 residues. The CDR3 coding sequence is TGTGCCAGCAGTTTACAGGCGAGCTCTGGAAACACCATATATTTT. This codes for CASSLQASSGNTIYF.

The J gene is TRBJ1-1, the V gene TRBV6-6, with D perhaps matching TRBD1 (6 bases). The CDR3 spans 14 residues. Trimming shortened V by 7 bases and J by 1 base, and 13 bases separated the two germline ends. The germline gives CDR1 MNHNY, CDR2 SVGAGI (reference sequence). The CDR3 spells CASNLQGSNTEAFF. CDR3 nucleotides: TGTGCCAGCAATTTACAGGGCTCGAACACTGAAGCTTTCTTT.

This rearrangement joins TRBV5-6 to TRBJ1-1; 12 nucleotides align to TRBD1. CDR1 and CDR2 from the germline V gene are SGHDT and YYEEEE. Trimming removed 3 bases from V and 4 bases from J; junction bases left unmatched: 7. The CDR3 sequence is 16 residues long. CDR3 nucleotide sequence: TGTGCCAGCAGCTCCCGGGACAGGGGGCGGAGCACTGAAGCTTTCTTT. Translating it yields CASSSRDRGRSTEAFF.

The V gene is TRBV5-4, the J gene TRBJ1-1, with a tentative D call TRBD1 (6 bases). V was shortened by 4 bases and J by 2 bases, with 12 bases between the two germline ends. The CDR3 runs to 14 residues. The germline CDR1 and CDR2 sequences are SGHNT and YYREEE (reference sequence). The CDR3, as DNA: TGTGCCAGCAGCCCGAAGGGGGTCAACACTGAAGCTTTCTTT. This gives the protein CASSPKGVNTEAFF. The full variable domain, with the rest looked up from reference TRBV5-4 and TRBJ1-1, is ETGVTQSPTHLIKTRGQQVTLRCSSQSGHNTVSWYQQALGQGPQFIFQYYREEENGRGNFPPRFSGLQFPNYSSELNVNALELDDSALYLCASSPKGVNTEAFFGQGTRLTVV.

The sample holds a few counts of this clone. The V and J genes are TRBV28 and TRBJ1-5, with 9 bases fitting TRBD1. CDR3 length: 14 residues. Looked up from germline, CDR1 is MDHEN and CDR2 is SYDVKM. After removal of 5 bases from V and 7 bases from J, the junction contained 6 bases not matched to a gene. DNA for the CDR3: TGTGCCAGCAGTCCATGGGACAGGGCCCAGCCCCAGCATTTT. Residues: CASSPWDRAQPQHF.

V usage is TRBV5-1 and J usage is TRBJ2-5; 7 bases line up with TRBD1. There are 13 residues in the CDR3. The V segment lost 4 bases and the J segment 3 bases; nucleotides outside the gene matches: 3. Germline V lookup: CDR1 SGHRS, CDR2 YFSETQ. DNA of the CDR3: TGCGCCAGCAGCGTCGGGACAGAAGAGACCCAGTACTTC. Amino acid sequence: CASSVGTEETQYF.

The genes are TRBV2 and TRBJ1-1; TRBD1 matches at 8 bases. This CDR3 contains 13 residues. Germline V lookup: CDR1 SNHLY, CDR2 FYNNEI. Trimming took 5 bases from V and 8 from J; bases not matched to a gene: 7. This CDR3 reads CASSSNRDREAFF. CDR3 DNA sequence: TGTGCCAGCAGTTCGAACCGGGACAGGGAAGCTTTCTTT.

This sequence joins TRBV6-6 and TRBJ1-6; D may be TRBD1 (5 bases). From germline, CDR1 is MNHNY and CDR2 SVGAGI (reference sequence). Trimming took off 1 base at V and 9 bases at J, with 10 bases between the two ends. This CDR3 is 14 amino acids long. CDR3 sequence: CASSYLGRGSPLHF. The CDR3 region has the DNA TGTGCCAGCAGTTACTTGGGGCGGGGTTCACCCCTCCACTTT.